One and the same sample provided the 14 T cell receptor beta chains below, sequenced in a study of shared clonotypes between healthy human individuals. The data were produced by immunoSEQ multiplex PCR, yet TCRdb's version contains in-frame clones alone and is incomplete. Here the sample spans roughly 1 million clones, around four fifths being singletons. Sequenced: memory CD4+ T cells sorted from blood. Regarding subset: CD45RA-negative fraction. The receptors derive from a man aged 18 to 30 in good health.

The gene calls are TRBV5-1 and TRBJ1-2; the match to TRBD1 covers 7 bases. The J segment lost 1 base and the V segment lost 4 bases, leaving 7 bases of the junction unmatched. Germline V gives CDR1 SGHRS, CDR2 YFSETQ. The length of the CDR3 is 15 residues. The CDR3 protein is CASSPARQGNYGYTF. The CDR3 DNA sequence: TGCGCCAGCAGCCCGGCGCGACAGGGTAACTATGGCTACACCTTC.

The genes are TRBV18 and TRBJ1-3; no reliable D call. Germline values: CDR1 KGHSH, CDR2 LQKENI. V was shortened by 3 bases and J by 4 bases, with 4 bases between the two germline ends. The CDR3 loop spans 12 amino acids. The CDR3, as DNA: TGTGCCAGCTCACCTTTAGGAAACACCATATATTTT. Encoded protein: CASSPLGNTIYF.

The chain couples TRBV11-3 to TRBJ2-1, with D tentatively TRBD2 (6 bases). Germline V CDR1 and CDR2: SGHNT, YENEEA. Between the trimmed V and J ends, which lost 3 bases and 3 bases, there was a span of 21 bases. The CDR3 covers 18 residues. CDR3 sequence (DNA): TGTGCCAGCAGCTTGTACGGGGGAAAAGCTACAGACTACAATGAGCAGTTCTTC. This sequence encodes CASSLYGGKATDYNEQFF. The variable domain in full, with the rest retrieved from reference TRBV11-3 and TRBJ2-1, is EAGVVQSPRYKIIEKKQPVAFWCNPISGHNTLYWYLQNLGQGPELLIRYENEEAVDDSQLPKDRFSAERLKGVDSTLKIQPAELGDSAVYLCASSLYGGKATDYNEQFFGPGTRLTVL.

This clone occurred once. The rearrangement joins TRBV19 to TRBJ1-2; 7 bases align to TRBD1. This CDR3 contains 14 residues. J lost 0 bases, V lost 6 bases, and 4 bases had no gene match. Germline lookup yields CDR1 LNHDA and CDR2 SQIVND (reference sequence). CDR3 nucleotides: TGTGCCAGTAGCGCGGACAGGACTAACTATGGCTACACCTTC. Protein product: CASSADRTNYGYTF.

The chain carries TRBV6-6 and TRBJ1-2; D is unclear. V lost 6 bases, J lost 2 bases, and 7 bases lay in between. The CDR3 consists of 12 residues. CDR1 MNHNY and CDR2 SVGAGI come from the germline V gene (reference sequence). The CDR3 DNA sequence: TGTGCCAGCAGGCCCCTCAACTATGGCTACACCTTC. This sequence encodes CASRPLNYGYTF.

The chain is built from TRBV29-1 and TRBJ2-7; no firm D call. V was shortened by 0 bases and J by 0 bases, with 9 bases between the two germline ends. There are 14 residues in the CDR3. Germline loops: CDR1 SQVTM, CDR2 ANQGSEA. CDR3 nucleotides: TGCAGCGTTGAAGATAGACTGAGCTCCTACGAGCAGTACTTC. Protein product: CSVEDRLSSYEQYF.

The chain links TRBV7-2 to TRBJ2-2; D is unresolved. Trimming shortened V by 0 bases and J by 4 bases, and 6 bases separated the two germline ends. The length of the CDR3 is 14 residues. Germline V gives CDR1 SGHTA, CDR2 FQGNSA. This chain's CDR3 is CASSLASTTGELFF. The CDR3 DNA follows: TGTGCCAGCAGCTTAGCCTCGACCACCGGGGAGCTGTTTTTT.

This clone was picked up one time. The chain employs TRBV19 and TRBJ1-5; D perhaps matches TRBD1 (5 bases). Germline CDR1 LNHDA, CDR2 SQIVND (reference sequence). V gave up 5 bases and J gave up 4 bases, with 12 bases separating them. The CDR3 has 14 residues. The CDR3 protein is CASSHTGLNQPQHF. The CDR3 bases are TGTGCCAGTAGTCATACAGGCTTGAATCAGCCCCAGCATTTT.

The V and J genes are TRBV5-4 and TRBJ2-3; the D is unclear. Between the trimmed V and J ends, which lost 4 bases and 2 bases, there was a span of 11 bases. The CDR3 has 14 residues. Per germline, CDR1 SGHNT and CDR2 YYREEE (reference sequence). The CDR3 DNA follows: TGTGCCAGCAGCGCAGAACCTATCACAGATACGCAGTATTTT. Translation: CASSAEPITDTQYF.

The rearrangement joins TRBV19 to TRBJ1-1, with D hard to call. This CDR3 is 16 amino acids long. Trimming took 2 bases from V and 4 from J, leaving 17 bases between them. The germline gives CDR1 LNHDA, CDR2 SQIVND (reference sequence). The DNA for the CDR3 is TGTGCCAGTAGTATAAATCATTGGGATGCGGGCACTGAAGCTTTCTTT. This sequence encodes CASSINHWDAGTEAFF.

This chain uses TRBV5-1 with TRBJ1-1, with a tentative D call TRBD1 (6 bases). V lost 0 bases, J lost 4 bases, and 10 bases lay in between. Germline V CDR1 and CDR2: SGHRS, YFSETQ. The CDR3 contains 14 residues. CDR3 loop: CASSLGQAATEAFF. The CDR3 coding sequence is TGCGCCAGCAGCTTGGGACAGGCGGCCACTGAAGCTTTCTTT.

CDR3 coding DNA: TGCGCCAGCAGCTTGGAAGGGGGCGTACGTGGGCAGTACTTC. Its protein product is CASSLEGGVRGQYF. This rearrangement joins TRBV5-1 to TRBJ2-7, with 7 bases lining up with TRBD1. V lost 0 bases and J lost 9; bases outside the gene matches: 9. This CDR3 has 14 amino acids. Germline assignment: CDR1 SGHRS and CDR2 YFSETQ.

This clone was counted a few times. The V gene is TRBV4-3, the J gene TRBJ2-5; TRBD2 agrees at 7 bases. The J call may be in error: the DNA end matches TRBJ2-7 better. The CDR3 runs 16 residues. Germline CDR1 reads LGHNA; CDR2 reads YSLEER. The chain's CDR3 is CASSQRDEASGYEQYF. The CDR3 DNA follows: TGCGCCAGCAGCCAAAGGGATGAGGCTAGCGGATACGAGCAGTACTTC.

V usage is TRBV5-1 and J usage is TRBJ1-2; weak D call: TRBD1 (6 bases). The length of the CDR3 is 16 residues. V gave up 0 bases and J gave up 8 bases, with 20 bases separating them. Germline CDR1 reads SGHRS; CDR2 reads YFSETQ. Here the CDR3 reads CASSLAAFGGTGGYTF. CDR3 nucleotide sequence: TGCGCCAGCAGCTTGGCGGCTTTTGGGGGAACAGGGGGCTACACCTTC.